This T cell receptor beta chain derives from a study of OX40 agonist ivuxolimab in advanced cancers. Study-wide background: Patients with prior anti-PD-1, anti-PD-L1 or anti-CTLA-4 therapy were eligible; about 41% had some.

Assay: immunoSEQ multiplex PCR; the TCRdb copy retains only in-frame clones and omits some. The sample lists approximately 82,000 clones, 75% to 90% occurring once. Whole-study results and caveats: Antigen specificity was not determined for the expanded peripheral T cells.

V lost 7 bases and J lost 4, with 13 bases in between. From germline, CDR1 is SNHLY and CDR2 FYNNEI. The CDR3 extends over 13 amino acids. Regarding this clone: The antigen remains unidentified.

The chain combines TRBV2 with TRBJ1-2; D remains ambiguous. This clonotype was sampled from an adult with an advanced solid tumor such as melanoma, head and neck, liver or kidney cancer. The sample was CD4+ or CD8+ T cells sorted from blood, taken in a trial of the OX40 agonist ivuxolimab. CDR3 nucleotides: TGTGCCAGCAACCTCGGCGATCCCTATGGCTACACCTTC. It translates to CASNLGDPYGYTF.